The clone carrying this TCR beta chain was detected a few times. Its specificity is unknown. Individual cDNA molecules had unique molecular identifiers attached to them by the library. TCRdb analysed the RACE reads with MiXCR anew, one entry per CDR3 protein. Of around 120,000 distinct CDR3 sequences listed, around 10% are singletons. The source of the sample is a study of human T cells and chemical hapten exposure. Across the study: Alopecia areata, totalis or universalis was found in mostly female patients.

Overall study findings and caveats: Expanded TCRs created a significantly greater count of big CDR3 similarity clusters than controls did.

Time point described: patch test 1, 2 weeks after DPC sensitization. As to treatment: therapeutic diphenylcyclopropenone sensitization with weekly scalp DPC. Alopecia patients, 18 to 70 years old and DPC-suitable, served as donors. Germline V gene lookup returns CDR1 DFQATT and CDR2 SNEGSKA (reference sequence). This CDR3 has 14 amino acids. The junction had 12 bases not matched to a gene; V was cut back by 6 bases and J by 4 bases. The sequencing here drew on whole blood, taken in connection with sensitization to the hapten diphenylcyclopropenone (DPC). The V and J genes are TRBV20-1 and TRBJ2-7; TRBD2 matches at 7 bases. The TCR comes from a woman aged 45-65 years with alopecia areata. Some clones in this sample may be carry-over from other donors' samples. The CDR3 DNA reads TGCAGTGCGGGAGGGCAGGGTGCTGGTTACGAGCAGTACTTC. Amino acids: CSAGGQGAGYEQYF.